Each of the 14 T cell receptor beta chains below was sequenced from the same sample in a study of T cells of healthy individuals. Via MiXCR, TCRdb re-called the 5' RACE reads, giving one row per CDR3 protein. This sample has nearly 100,000 distinct CDR3 sequences, with roughly 15% found just once. Source of these receptors: a human donor in good health.

At least ten counts were recorded for this clonotype. J is TRBJ2-7 and V is TRBV4-1; 8 bases fit TRBD1. The ends lost 1 base at V and 3 bases at J; junction bases unmatched: 5. Per germline, CDR1 MGHRA and CDR2 YSYEKL. The CDR3 sequence is 15 residues long. The CDR3 nucleotides are TGCGCCAGCAGCCAAGGCAGGACAGGGTTCTACGAGCAGTACTTC. Its translation is CASSQGRTGFYEQYF.

This clonotype was counted only a few times. The J gene is TRBJ2-2, the V gene TRBV7-9; 8 bases agree with TRBD2. CDR1 is SEHNR, CDR2 FQNEAQ, per germline (reference sequence). V shed 5 bases and J 5 bases; nucleotides not matched to a gene: 1. The CDR3 runs to 13 residues. CDR3 in DNA: TGTGCCAGCAGCCGGGGGGGGACCGGGGAGCTGTTTTTT. This gives the protein CASSRGGTGELFF.

The chain employs TRBV24-1 and TRBJ2-1, with 7 bases identical to TRBD2. With V trimmed by 3 bases and J by 2 bases, 0 bases remained unmatched. The CDR3 loop spans 14 amino acids. The germline CDR1 and CDR2 sequences are KGHDR and SFDVKD. For the CDR3, the DNA is TGTGCCACCAGTGATGGGGGGGCCTACAATGAGCAGTTCTTC. Its translation is CATSDGGAYNEQFF.

This clonotype was seen ten or more times. The CDR3 DNA follows: TGTGCCAGCAGCCCTCCCGTAAGCTCGGGGGAGACCCAGTACTTC. Translating it yields CASSPPVSSGETQYF. The genes are TRBV12-3 or TRBV12-4 and TRBJ2-5; a weak D match, TRBD2 (5 bases). This CDR3 spans 15 amino acids. The ends were cut back, 6 bases at V and 5 bases at J, with 19 bases in the middle.

This clonotype was counted many times. The rearrangement joins TRBV6-2 or TRBV6-3 to TRBJ2-7, with TRBD1 as a possible D gene (6 bases). There are 14 residues in the CDR3. Trimming cost V 7 bases and J 1 base, with 14 bases left between them. Germline loops: CDR1 MNHEY, CDR2 SVGEGT. The CDR3 DNA reads as TGTGCCAGCAATTATCGGACAGCATCCTACGAGCAGTACTTC. This sequence encodes CASNYRTASYEQYF.

The rearrangement uses TRBV5-5 and TRBJ1-1; D call uncertain. Germline CDR1 reads SGHKS; CDR2 reads YYEKEE (reference sequence). V shed 2 bases and J shed 1 base, with 6 bases lying between them. This CDR3 spans 13 amino acids. The CDR3 nucleotides are TGTGCCAGCAGCTTTAGCTCGAACACTGAAGCTTTCTTT. Its translation: CASSFSSNTEAFF. The full variable domain, completed using reference TRBV5-5 and TRBJ1-1, is DAGVTQSPTHLIKTRGQQVTLRCSPISGHKSVSWYQQVLGQGPQFIFQYYEKEERGRGNFPDRFSARQFPNYSSELNVNALLLGDSALYLCASSFSSNTEAFFGQGTRLTVV.

V usage is TRBV18 and J usage is TRBJ1-4; D is perhaps TRBD1 (5 bases). Between the trimmed V and J ends, which lost 6 bases and 7 bases, there was a span of 9 bases. CDR3 length equals 12 residues. Germline V gene data show CDR1 as KGHSH and CDR2 as LQKENI. CDR3 amino acids: CASSQGPEKLFF. The CDR3 DNA reads as TGTGCCAGCTCGCAGGGCCCTGAAAAACTGTTTTTT.

This clonotype showed up many times. The J gene is TRBJ1-5, the V gene TRBV6-6; TRBD1 is a possible D gene (6 bases). Germline CDR1 reads MNHNY; CDR2 reads SVGAGI (reference sequence). The V and J ends lost 6 bases and 6 bases respectively, with 24 bases between them. CDR3 size: 17 residues. This CDR3 is CASRPDLLRGGSQPQHF. The CDR3 DNA reads TGTGCCAGCAGACCAGATCTTCTTAGGGGGGGAAGTCAGCCCCAGCATTTT.

This clonotype was recorded at least ten times. The J gene is TRBJ2-7, the V gene TRBV7-7; 10 nucleotides agree with TRBD1. The germline V gene has CDR1 SSHAT and CDR2 FNYEAQ (reference sequence). Unmatched junction bases numbered 6, after V lost 5 bases and J lost 2 bases. The CDR3 runs to 15 residues. The CDR3 coding sequence is TGTGCCAGCAGCCGGGGGACAGGGGATACCTACGAGCAGTACTTC. It codes for CASSRGTGDTYEQYF. Drawing the rest from reference TRBV7-7 and TRBJ2-7, the complete variable domain is GAGVSQSPRYKVTKRGQDVTLRCDPISSHATLYWYQQALGQGPEFLTYFNYEAQPDKSGLPSDRFSAERPEGSISTLTIQRTEQRDSAMYRCASSRGTGDTYEQYFGPGTRLTVT.

In its sample, this clonotype was seen many times. The chain employs TRBV20-1 and TRBJ1-2; D gene uncertain. The V gene lost 6 bases and the J gene lost 7 bases, with 15 bases spanning the gap. Germline lookup yields CDR1 DFQATT and CDR2 SNEGSKA (reference sequence). The CDR3 runs to 12 residues. CDR3 sequence reads: CSAEVRALGYTF. Here the CDR3 DNA reads TGCAGTGCCGAAGTAAGGGCTCTTGGCTACACCTTC.

This clonotype was found a few times. The rearrangement links TRBV6-2 or TRBV6-3 to TRBJ1-1, with a possible D match to TRBD1 (6 bases). This CDR3 is 15 amino acids long. Germline assignment: CDR1 MNHEY and CDR2 SVGEGT. V was trimmed by 3 bases and J by 5 bases, leaving 16 bases between them. The CDR3 nucleotides read TGTGCCAGCAGTTATGGTCCGGGGCAGGGGACTGAAGCTTTCTTT. This sequence encodes CASSYGPGQGTEAFF.

This clonotype was seen ten or more times. The chain recombines TRBV7-9 with TRBJ2-1; D is undetermined. The CDR3 covers 11 residues. CDR1 is SEHNR, CDR2 FQNEAQ, per germline (reference sequence). V shed 5 bases and J shed 8 bases, with 7 bases lying between them. CDR3 coding DNA: TGTGCCAGCAGCCGACGGGATGAGCAGTTCTTC. This codes for CASSRRDEQFF. Filled out from reference TRBV7-9 and TRBJ2-1, the complete variable domain reads DTGVSQNPRHKITKRGQNVTFRCDPISEHNRLYWYRQTLGQGPEFLTYFQNEAQLEKSRLLSDRFSAERPKGSFSTLEIQRTEQGDSAMYLCASSRRDEQFFGPGTRLTVL.

The rearrangement links TRBV20-1 to TRBJ1-1; D perhaps matches TRBD1 (5 bases). V was cut by 3 bases and J by 0 bases, with 14 bases left in between. The CDR3 runs to 15 residues. The germline CDR1 and CDR2 sequences are DFQATT and SNEGSKA (reference sequence). The CDR3 here is CSARDRGLMNTEAFF. In DNA, the CDR3 is TGCAGTGCTAGGGATAGGGGCCTAATGAACACTGAAGCTTTCTTT.

This clonotype was detected a few times. The gene calls are TRBV3-1 and TRBJ1-4; D may be TRBD1 (5 bases). The CDR3 extends over 18 amino acids. The germline gives CDR1 LGHDT, CDR2 YNNKEL (reference sequence). V lost 0 bases to trimming and J lost 7 bases, with 21 bases between them. CDR3 bases: TGTGCCAGCAGCCAAGACCCAGGGTGGAAGGGAAAAGGTGAAAAACTGTTTTTT. Amino acids: CASSQDPGWKGKGEKLFF.